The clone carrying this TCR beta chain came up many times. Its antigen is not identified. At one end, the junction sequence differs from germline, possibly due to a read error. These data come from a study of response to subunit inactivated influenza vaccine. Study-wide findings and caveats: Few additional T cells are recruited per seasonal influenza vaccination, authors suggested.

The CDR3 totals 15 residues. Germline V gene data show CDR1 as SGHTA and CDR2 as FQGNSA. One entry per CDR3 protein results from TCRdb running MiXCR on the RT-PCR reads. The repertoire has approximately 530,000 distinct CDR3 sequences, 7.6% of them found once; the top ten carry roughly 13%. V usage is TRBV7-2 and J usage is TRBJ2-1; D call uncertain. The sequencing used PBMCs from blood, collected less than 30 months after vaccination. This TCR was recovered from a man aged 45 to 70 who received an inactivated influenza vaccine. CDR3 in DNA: TGTGCCAGCACCTTAAACCGGGCCACGGCCAATGAGCAGTTCTTC. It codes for CASTLNRATANEQFF.